Below, 19 T cell receptor beta chains from the same sample are listed, as sequenced in a study of response to subunit inactivated influenza vaccine. TCRdb reanalysed the RT-PCR reads using MiXCR and keeps one entry per CDR3 protein. The table lists about 780,000 distinct CDR3 sequences, roughly 18% of them singletons. The material was PBMCs from blood, obtained about 5 days after vaccination. The source of these receptors is a man aged 45 to 65 who received an inactivated influenza vaccine.

The chain joins TRBV4-1 to TRBJ1-2; TRBD1 matches 7 bases. CDR1 is MGHRA, CDR2 YSYEKL, per germline. J gave up 5 bases and V 4 bases, and 10 bases lay outside the gene matches. This CDR3 region has 15 residues. The CDR3 nucleotides read TGCGCCAGCAGCCCTCCCCGACAGGGCGGGTATGGCTACACCTTC. This sequence encodes CASSPPRQGGYGYTF.

J is TRBJ2-7 and V is TRBV6-5; possibly TRBD1 for D (5 bases). CDR3 length equals 14 residues. Germline CDR1 and CDR2: MNHEY and SVGAGI. Trimming shortened V by 2 bases and J by 4 bases, and 12 bases separated the two germline ends. The DNA of the CDR3 is TGTGCCAGCAGTTACACGCAGGGCGATTACGAGCAGTACTTC. This encodes CASSYTQGDYEQYF.

The chain joins TRBV5-1 to TRBJ1-2; 7 bases are shared with TRBD1. CDR3 size: 14 residues. The V segment lost 0 bases and the J segment 12 bases; nucleotides outside the gene matches: 11. Germline loops: CDR1 SGHRS, CDR2 YFSETQ. In DNA, the CDR3 is TGCGCCAGCAGCTTGGCCCCCGGGACAGCGCCGGACACCTTC. Protein: CASSLAPGTAPDTF.

This clonotype was seen more than once but under ten times. The chain recombines TRBV10-3 with TRBJ2-7, with D hard to call. The CDR3 extends over 14 amino acids. Per the germline V gene, CDR1 is ENHRY and CDR2 is SYGVKD. V was trimmed by 0 bases and J by 4 bases, leaving 10 bases between them. In DNA form, the CDR3 reads TGTGCCATCAGTGAGTCGTTGATCCAATACGAGCAGTACTTC. Its protein product is CAISESLIQYEQYF.

This chain joins TRBV7-3 and TRBJ2-2, with TRBD2 matching 9 bases. Germline V lookup: CDR1 SGHTA, CDR2 FQGTGA. The CDR3 loop spans 14 amino acids. The J segment lost 8 bases and the V segment lost 8 bases, leaving 9 bases of the junction unmatched. As DNA, the CDR3 is TGTGCCAGCGCACTAGCGGGTCCCCATGGGGAGCTGTTTTTT. This codes for CASALAGPHGELFF.

This clonotype came up a few times. The chain has TRBV10-3 and TRBJ1-6; a possible D gene is TRBD1 (6 bases). The CDR3 has 15 residues. Germline V gene lookup returns CDR1 ENHRY and CDR2 SYGVKD. The V gene lost 6 bases and the J gene lost 6 bases, with 15 bases spanning the gap. The CDR3 nucleotides read TGTGCCATCAGGACAGGTCTGGCGAGTAATTCACCCCTCCACTTT. It yields the protein CAIRTGLASNSPLHF.

The V gene is TRBV2, the J gene TRBJ2-5; D is unresolved. The germline CDR1 and CDR2 sequences are SNHLY and FYNNEI. Between the trimmed V and J ends, which lost 6 bases and 2 bases, there was a span of 10 bases. There are 13 residues in the CDR3. The CDR3 reads CASRTDLQETQYF. CDR3 DNA: TGTGCCAGCAGGACGGACCTGCAAGAGACCCAGTACTTC.

The V and J genes are TRBV5-6 and TRBJ1-1, with D possibly matching TRBD1 (5 bases). V was clipped by 4 bases and J by 4 bases, with 11 bases between them. The germline V gene has CDR1 SGHDT and CDR2 YYEEEE. The length of the CDR3 is 13 residues. This CDR3 reads CASSSGTVTEAFF. CDR3 DNA sequence: TGTGCCAGCAGCAGCGGGACGGTCACTGAAGCTTTCTTT.

The V call is TRBV4-2, the J call TRBJ2-7; unclear D gene. The germline gives CDR1 LGHNA, CDR2 YNFKEQ. V shed 6 bases and J shed 5 bases, with 26 bases lying between them. CDR3 size: 17 residues. CDR3 loop: CASRLQPWGNGYDEQYF. The CDR3 DNA reads as TGTGCCAGCAGGCTCCAACCCTGGGGAAACGGGTATGACGAGCAGTACTTC.

The chain links TRBV4-1 to TRBJ2-1; D might be TRBD1 (5 bases). This CDR3 is 17 amino acids long. CDR1 is MGHRA and CDR2 is YSYEKL in the germline V gene. V dropped 2 bases and J dropped 4 bases, with 18 bases sitting between them. CDR3 sequence: CASSQHTGAQPYNEQFF. CDR3 in DNA: TGCGCCAGCAGCCAACATACAGGAGCCCAACCGTACAATGAGCAGTTCTTC.

This clonotype was detected a few times. The chain combines TRBV12-3 or TRBV12-4 with TRBJ2-1; TRBD1 matches 9 bases. The CDR3 runs 12 residues. V gave up 6 bases and J gave up 14 bases; unmatched junction bases: 8. For the CDR3, the DNA is TGTGCCAGCAGGGGACCGGGACAGGGCGAGTTCTTC. Translated: CASRGPGQGEFF.

The CDR3 nucleotides are TGTGCCAGCAGCTATGAATTGACCCAGTACTTC. Protein: CASSYELTQYF. The chain has TRBV7-9 and TRBJ2-5; no reliable D call. In germline, CDR1 is SEHNR, CDR2 FQNEAQ (reference sequence). The CDR3 is 11 residues long. The V gene lost 4 bases and the J gene lost 7 bases, with 7 bases spanning the gap.

The chain recombines TRBV2 with TRBJ2-1; D gene uncertain. There are 15 residues in the CDR3. Trimming removed 11 bases from V and 0 bases from J, with 17 bases in between. Germline-derived CDR1 and CDR2 are SNHLY and FYNNEI. CDR3 nucleotide sequence: TGTGCCCTCCACGAGCTTTCCTTCTCCTACAATGAGCAGTTCTTC. This encodes CALHELSFSYNEQFF.

A few counts support this clonotype. This chain uses TRBV2 with TRBJ2-3, with D maybe TRBD2 (6 bases). Germline loops: CDR1 SNHLY, CDR2 FYNNEI. V was pared by 3 bases and J by 5 bases, with 27 bases between. The CDR3 extends over 19 amino acids. CDR3 sequence (DNA): TGTGCCAGCAGTGATCCGGGGGATTGGAGCGGAGAGTGGGGAGATACGCAGTATTTT. It yields the protein CASSDPGDWSGEWGDTQYF.

To note about this clonotype: A much larger clone is a single base away; this may be a read error. This chain links TRBV5-5 with TRBJ2-7; 10 nucleotides line up with TRBD1. The germline CDR1 and CDR2 sequences are SGHKS and YYEKEE (reference sequence). V was pared by 4 bases and J by 12 bases, with 10 bases of the junction left unmatched. The CDR3 covers 13 residues. CDR3 in amino acids: CASSQRDRGSLYF. For the CDR3, the DNA is TGTGCCAGCAGCCAACGGGACAGGGGCTCTCTGTACTTC. Complete variable domain (other parts from reference TRBV5-5 and TRBJ2-7): DAGVTQSPTHLIKTRGQQVTLRCSPISGHKSVSWYQQVLGQGPQFIFQYYEKEERGRGNFPDRFSARQFPNYSSELNVNALLLGDSALYLCASSQRDRGSLYFGPGTRLTVT.

The chain is built from TRBV20-1 and TRBJ1-1, with D perhaps matching TRBD1 (5 bases). CDR3 length equals 15 residues. V was cut by 0 bases and J by 4 bases, with 15 bases left in between. Germline CDR1 is DFQATT and CDR2 is SNEGSKA (reference sequence). CDR3 nucleotides: TGCAGTGCTAGAGATAGGGCAGAAAGGGGCACTGAAGCTTTCTTT. Translation: CSARDRAERGTEAFF.

This clonotype was recorded many times. The V and J genes are TRBV12-3 or TRBV12-4 and TRBJ2-1, with D unclear. CDR3 size: 13 residues. V was pared by 5 bases and J by 7 bases, with 12 bases between. The CDR3 spells CASSPTGENEQFF. The DNA of the CDR3 is TGTGCCAGCAGTCCCACCGGAGAGAATGAGCAGTTCTTC.

This clonotype was found a few times. The chain has TRBV2 and TRBJ2-1, with D possibly matching TRBD1 (6 bases). Between the trimmed V and J ends, which lost 5 bases and 9 bases, there was a span of 20 bases. Germline V gene data show CDR1 as SNHLY and CDR2 as FYNNEI. This CDR3 comprises 15 residues. The CDR3, as DNA: TGTGCCAGCAGTTTACAGGGATTTGGTTCCAGTGAGCAGTTCTTC. Its translation is CASSLQGFGSSEQFF.

This chain joins TRBV5-1 and TRBJ1-1, with 7 bases fitting TRBD1. CDR1 SGHRS and CDR2 YFSETQ come from the germline V gene. Trimming at V came to 2 bases and at J to 2 bases, leaving 6 bases not matched to a gene. This CDR3 has 15 amino acids. CDR3: CASSLLGQSNTEAFF. CDR3 nucleotide sequence: TGCGCCAGCAGCTTACTGGGACAGAGTAACACTGAAGCTTTCTTT.